This T cell receptor (beta chain) stems from a study of blood T cell repertoires in COVID-19. Assignments of participants to cohorts depended upon their own reported clinical history. Donors of Cohort 3 who recovered were those that had two negative PCRs, clearance, or symptom resolution. Clones were read by immunoSEQ multiplex PCR, and TCRdb kept only the in-frame ones, dropping some. The repertoire has under 200,000 clones, around 89% of them found once; the top ten carry roughly 0.77%. The CDR3 contains 20 residues. Trimming cost V 0 bases and J 0 bases; bases outside gene matches: 10. The germline V gene has CDR1 SGHAT and CDR2 FQNNGV. This clone appeared a single time.

Sample: PBMCs or T cells enriched from blood (not recorded which). This chain joins TRBV11-2 and TRBJ2-6, with 8 bases matching TRBD1. The TCR originated in a woman aged 18 to 35 who had recovered from COVID-19. As DNA, the CDR3 is TGTGCCAGCAGCTTAGACGGAAGGACAGGGATAAGCTCTGGGGCCAACGTCCTGACTTTC. It yields the protein CASSLDGRTGISSGANVLTF.